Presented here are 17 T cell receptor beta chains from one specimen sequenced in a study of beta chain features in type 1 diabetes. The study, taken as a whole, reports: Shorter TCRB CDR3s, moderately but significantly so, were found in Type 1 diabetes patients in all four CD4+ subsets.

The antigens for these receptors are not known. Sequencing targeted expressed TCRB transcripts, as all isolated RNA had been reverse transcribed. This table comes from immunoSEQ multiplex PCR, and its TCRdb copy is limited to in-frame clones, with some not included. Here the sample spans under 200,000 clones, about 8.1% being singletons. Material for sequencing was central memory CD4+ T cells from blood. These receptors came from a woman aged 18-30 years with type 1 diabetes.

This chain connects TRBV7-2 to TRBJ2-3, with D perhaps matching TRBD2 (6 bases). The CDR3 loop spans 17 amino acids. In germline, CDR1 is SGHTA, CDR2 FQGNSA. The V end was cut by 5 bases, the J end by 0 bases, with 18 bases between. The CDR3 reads CASSPRGLTPSTDTQYF. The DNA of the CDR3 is TGTGCCAGCAGCCCCCGGGGACTGACCCCTAGCACAGATACGCAGTATTTT.

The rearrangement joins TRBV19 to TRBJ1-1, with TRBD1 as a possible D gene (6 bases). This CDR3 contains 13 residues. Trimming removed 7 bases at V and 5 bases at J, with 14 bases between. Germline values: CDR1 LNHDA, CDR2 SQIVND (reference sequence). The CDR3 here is CASTSQRGTEAFF. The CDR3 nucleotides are TGTGCCAGTACATCACAGAGGGGGACTGAAGCTTTCTTT.

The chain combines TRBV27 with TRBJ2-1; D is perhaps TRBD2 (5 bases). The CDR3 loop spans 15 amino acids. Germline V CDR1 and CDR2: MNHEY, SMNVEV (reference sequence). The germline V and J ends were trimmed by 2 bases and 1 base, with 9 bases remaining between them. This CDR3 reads CASSLTGTSYNEQFF. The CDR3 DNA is TGTGCCAGCAGTTTAACGGGAACATCCTACAATGAGCAGTTCTTC.

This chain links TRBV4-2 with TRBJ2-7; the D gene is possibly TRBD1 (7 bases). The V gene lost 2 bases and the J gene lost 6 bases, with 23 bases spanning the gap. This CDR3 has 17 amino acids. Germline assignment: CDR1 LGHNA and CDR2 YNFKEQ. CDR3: CASSQYAAGQPQVEQYF. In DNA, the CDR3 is TGTGCCAGCAGCCAATACGCCGCGGGACAGCCTCAGGTCGAGCAGTACTTC.

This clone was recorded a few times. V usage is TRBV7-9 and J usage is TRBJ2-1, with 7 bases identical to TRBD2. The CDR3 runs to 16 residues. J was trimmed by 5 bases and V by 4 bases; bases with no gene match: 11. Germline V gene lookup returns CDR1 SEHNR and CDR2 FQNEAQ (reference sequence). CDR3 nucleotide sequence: TGTGCCAGCAGCTCCCGGGGGGATCATTTCGACAATGAGCAGTTCTTC. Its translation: CASSSRGDHFDNEQFF.

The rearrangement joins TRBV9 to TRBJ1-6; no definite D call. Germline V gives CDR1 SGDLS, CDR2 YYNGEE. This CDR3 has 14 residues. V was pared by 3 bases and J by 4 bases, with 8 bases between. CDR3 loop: CASSERLYNSPLHF. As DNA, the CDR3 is TGTGCCAGCAGCGAGAGATTGTATAATTCACCCCTCCACTTT.

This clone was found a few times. The CDR3 sequence: CASSLGAVAGYTF. The CDR3 nucleotides are TGTGCCAGCAGCTTAGGGGCAGTGGCCGGCTACACCTTC. This chain joins TRBV7-2 and TRBJ1-2; D unclear. This CDR3 has 13 residues. V gave up 1 base and J gave up 8 bases, with 11 bases separating them. Germline V CDR1 and CDR2: SGHTA, FQGNSA. Complete variable domain (other parts from reference TRBV7-2 and TRBJ1-2): GAGVSQSPSNKVTEKGKDVELRCDPISGHTALYWYRQSLGQGLEFLIYFQGNSAPDKSGLPSDRFSAERTGGSVSTLTIQRTQQEDSAVYLCASSLGAVAGYTFGSGTRLTVV.

CDR3 residues: CASSLAGNTGELFF. CDR3 nucleotide sequence: TGTGCCAGCAGCTTGGCAGGGAACACCGGGGAGCTGTTTTTT. The chain uses TRBV7-9 and TRBJ2-2; no definite D call. Trimming stripped 3 bases from V and 1 base from J, with 6 bases between. This CDR3 contains 14 residues. Germline V gene lookup returns CDR1 SEHNR and CDR2 FQNEAQ (reference sequence).

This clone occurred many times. The CDR3 coding sequence is TGCAGCGTTGAGCAGCGTGAAGAAGGGACCCAGTACTTC. Translating gives CSVEQREEGTQYF. The chain employs TRBV29-1 and TRBJ2-5, with D hard to call. The V end lost 3 bases, the J end lost 7 bases, and 15 bases lay between the germline ends. Germline values: CDR1 SQVTM, CDR2 ANQGSEA. The CDR3 is 13 amino acids. The full variable domain, its missing parts supplied by reference TRBV29-1 and TRBJ2-5, is SAVISQKPSRDICQRGTSLTIQCQVDSQVTMMFWYRQQPGQSLTLIATANQGSEATYESGFVIDKFPISRPNLTFSTLTVSNMSPEDSSIYLCSVEQREEGTQYFGPGTRLLVL.

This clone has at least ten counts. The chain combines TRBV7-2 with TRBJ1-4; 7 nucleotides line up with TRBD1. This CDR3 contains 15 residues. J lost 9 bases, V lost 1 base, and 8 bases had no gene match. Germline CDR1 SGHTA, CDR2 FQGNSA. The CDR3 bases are TGTGCCAGCAGCTTAGGAGGGGCAGGGGGAAAAAAACTGTTTTTT. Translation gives CASSLGGAGGKKLFF.

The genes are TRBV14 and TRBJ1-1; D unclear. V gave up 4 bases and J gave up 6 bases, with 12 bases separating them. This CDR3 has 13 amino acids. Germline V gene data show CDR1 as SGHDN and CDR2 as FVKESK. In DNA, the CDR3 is TGTGCCAGCAGCCCACCATCGCAGGCTGAAGCTTTCTTT. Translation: CASSPPSQAEAFF.

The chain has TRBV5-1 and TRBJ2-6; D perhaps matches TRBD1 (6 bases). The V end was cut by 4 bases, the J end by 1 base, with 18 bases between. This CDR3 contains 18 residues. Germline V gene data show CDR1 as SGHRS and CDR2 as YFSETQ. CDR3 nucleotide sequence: TGCGCCAGCAGCCAAATTACAGGGCTGCGGTCTGGGGCCAACGTCCTGACTTTC. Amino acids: CASSQITGLRSGANVLTF.

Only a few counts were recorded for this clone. The CDR3 DNA is TGTGCCAGCAATTCCCTCCAGGGAGGAGGTGAAAAACTGTTTTTT. Residues: CASNSLQGGGEKLFF. J is TRBJ1-4 and V is TRBV28; possibly TRBD1 for D (5 bases). CDR1 and CDR2 from the germline V gene are MDHEN and SYDVKM. Trimming took off 7 bases at V and 7 bases at J, with 19 bases between the two ends. CDR3 length equals 15 residues.

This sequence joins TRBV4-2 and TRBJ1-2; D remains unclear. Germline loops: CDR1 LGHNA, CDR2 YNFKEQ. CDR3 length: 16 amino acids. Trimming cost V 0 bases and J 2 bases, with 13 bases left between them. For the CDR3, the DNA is TGTGCCAGCAGCCAAGACGCCCAGTCTTCAAACTATGGCTACACCTTC. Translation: CASSQDAQSSNYGYTF.

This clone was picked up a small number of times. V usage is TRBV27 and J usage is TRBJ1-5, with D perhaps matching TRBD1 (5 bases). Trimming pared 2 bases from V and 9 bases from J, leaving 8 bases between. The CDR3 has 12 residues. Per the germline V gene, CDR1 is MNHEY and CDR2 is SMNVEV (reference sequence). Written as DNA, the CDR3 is TGTGCCAGCAGTTTAAGGGGTGGGCCCCAGCATTTT. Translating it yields CASSLRGGPQHF.

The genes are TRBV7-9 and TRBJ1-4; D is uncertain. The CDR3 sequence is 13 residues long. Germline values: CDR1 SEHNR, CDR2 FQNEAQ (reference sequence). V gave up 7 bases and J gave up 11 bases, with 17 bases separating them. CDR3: CASTPGGNPKLFF. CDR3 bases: TGTGCCAGCACCCCCGGAGGGAACCCTAAACTGTTTTTT.

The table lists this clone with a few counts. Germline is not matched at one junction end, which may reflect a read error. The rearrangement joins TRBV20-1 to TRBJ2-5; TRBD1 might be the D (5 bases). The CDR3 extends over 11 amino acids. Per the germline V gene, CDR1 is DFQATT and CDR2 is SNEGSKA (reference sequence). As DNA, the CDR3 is TGCAGTCCTAGACAGCAAGAGACCCAGTACTTC. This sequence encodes CSPRQQETQYF.